This TCR beta chain was identified during a study of T cell responses to AZD1222 COVID-19 vaccine. Germline V gene sequence: CDR1 SNHLY, CDR2 FYNNEI. V was clipped by 1 base and J by 8 bases; unmatched bases: 1. The CDR3 contains 12 residues. Method: immunoSEQ multiplex PCR; TCRdb's copy keeps in-frame clones and lacks some. Among 95,000 to 100,000 clones listed, around 87% were seen once. The TCR sequence derives from an adult who received the AZD1222 COVID-19 vaccine. V is TRBV2 and J is TRBJ1-2; TRBD1 matches 7 bases. The source material was peripheral blood, sampled 28 days after the second AZD1222 dose. In nucleotides, the CDR3 is TGTGCCAGCAGTGAAGTAGGGGGCGGCTACACCTTC. It codes for CASSEVGGGYTF.